This entry lists 5 T cell receptor delta chains sequenced from one sample in a study of Vγ9Vδ2 T cells in congenital toxoplasmosis. Template-switch reverse transcription used TRGC- and TRDC-specific primers together in a single tube. The TRGC primer was designed to bind both TRGC1 and TRGC2 constant genes. TCRdb re-called the reads with CATT. The sample lists some 470 delta-chain clones; roughly 4% were seen once. Specimen: gamma-delta T cells from blood. Receptor source: a child under 10 years old born to a mother with Toxoplasma gondii infection during pregnancy, either congenitally infected or uninfected (not recorded which).

Remarks on this clone: This is likely an artifact of a read error, given a far larger clone one base away. The J gene call is TRDJ1, but no V gene call exists; TRDD3, the D gene given by the table, was not confirmed from the DNA. The CDR3 extends over 17 amino acids. CDR3 protein: CALIGPTGGYDPDKLIF. CDR3 sequence (DNA): TGTGCTCTGATTGGTCCTACTGGGGGATATGACCCCGATAAACTCATCTTT.

Remarks on this clone: This DNA translates differently at residue 8 from the TCRdb protein, which is that of a much larger clone; a read error is likely, and the protein shown is the DNA's own translation. The rearrangement links TRDV1 to TRDJ1; no firm D call. Germline CDR1 and CDR2: TSWWSYY and QGS. V was clipped by 2 bases and J by 0 bases, with 10 bases between them. The length of the CDR3 is 15 residues. The CDR3: CALGEVGSYTDKLIF. The DNA for the CDR3 is TGTGCTCTTGGGGAAGTAGGATCTTACACCGATAAACTCATCTTT.

Relative to its sample, this clone is large. The chain links TRDV2 to TRDJ3, with TRDD3 matching 9 bases. Germline CDR1 is GEAIGNYY and CDR2 is EKD. J was trimmed by 0 bases and V by 1 base; bases with no gene match: 0. This CDR3 comprises 17 residues. CDR3 in DNA: TGTGCCTGTGACACTGGGGGATACTCCTGGGACACCCGACAGATGTTTTTC. Amino acids: CACDTGGYSWDTRQMFF.

This clone is labeled large (0.1 to 1%). The sample carries other DNA sequences with the same CDR3. The V and J genes are TRDV2 and TRDJ3; TRDD3 agrees at 11 bases. The CDR3 sequence is 18 residues long. The V gene end was trimmed by 0 bases and the J gene end by 0 bases; junction bases not matched to a gene: 0. Germline V gene data show CDR1 as GEAIGNYY and CDR2 as EKD. The CDR3 loop is CACDTWGIRSWDTRQMFF. Here the CDR3 DNA reads TGTGCCTGTGACACCTGGGGGATACGCTCCTGGGACACCCGACAGATGTTTTTC.

A few counts support this clone. Only one base separates this from a far larger clonotype, so it likely reflects a read error. This chain connects TRDV2 to TRDJ3, with 8 bases matching TRDD3. As TCRdb names no J gene, one was assigned here on the basis of a DNA match to germline. J was trimmed by 2 bases and V by 4 bases; bases with no gene match: 3. This CDR3 comprises 16 residues. Looked up from germline, CDR1 is GEAIGNYY and CDR2 is EKD. DNA of the CDR3: TGTGCCTGTGATGCCTGGGGGACCTGGGACACCCGACAGATGTTTTTC. This codes for CACDAWGTWDTRQMFF.